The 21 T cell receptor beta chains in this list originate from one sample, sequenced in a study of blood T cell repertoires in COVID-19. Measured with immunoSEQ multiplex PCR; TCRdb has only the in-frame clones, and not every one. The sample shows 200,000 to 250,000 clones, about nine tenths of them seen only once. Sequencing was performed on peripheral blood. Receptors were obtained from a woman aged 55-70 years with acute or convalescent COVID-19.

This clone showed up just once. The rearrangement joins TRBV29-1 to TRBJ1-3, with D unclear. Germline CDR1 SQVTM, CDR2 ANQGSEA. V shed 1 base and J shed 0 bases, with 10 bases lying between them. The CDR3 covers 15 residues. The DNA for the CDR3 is TGCAGCGTTGAAGGCAGGTCCCTCTCTGGAAACACCATATATTTT. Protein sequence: CSVEGRSLSGNTIYF.

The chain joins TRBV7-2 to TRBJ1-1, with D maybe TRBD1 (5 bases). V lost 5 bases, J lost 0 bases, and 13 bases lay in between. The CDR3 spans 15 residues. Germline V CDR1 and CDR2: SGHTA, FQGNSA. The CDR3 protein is CASSAGRSMNTEAFF. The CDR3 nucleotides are TGTGCCAGCAGCGCGGGACGGTCGATGAACACTGAAGCTTTCTTT. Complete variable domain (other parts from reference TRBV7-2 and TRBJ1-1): GAGVSQSPSNKVTEKGKDVELRCDPISGHTALYWYRQSLGQGLEFLIYFQGNSAPDKSGLPSDRFSAERTGGSVSTLTIQRTQQEDSAVYLCASSAGRSMNTEAFFGQGTRLTVV.

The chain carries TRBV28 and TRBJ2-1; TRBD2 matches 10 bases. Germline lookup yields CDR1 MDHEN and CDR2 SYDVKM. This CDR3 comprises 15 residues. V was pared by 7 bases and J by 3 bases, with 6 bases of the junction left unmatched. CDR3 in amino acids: CASTILAGVYNEQFF. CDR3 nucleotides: TGTGCCAGCACCATTCTAGCGGGAGTCTACAATGAGCAGTTCTTC.

The CDR3 loop reads CAWSASGDVNTEAFF. In DNA form, the CDR3 reads TGTGCCTGGAGTGCCTCAGGGGACGTGAACACTGAAGCTTTCTTT. This chain uses TRBV30 with TRBJ1-1; a weak D match, TRBD1 (6 bases). V lost 1 base, J lost 0 bases, and 12 bases lay in between. This CDR3 is 15 amino acids long. Germline V gene lookup returns CDR1 GTSNPN and CDR2 SVGIG (reference sequence).

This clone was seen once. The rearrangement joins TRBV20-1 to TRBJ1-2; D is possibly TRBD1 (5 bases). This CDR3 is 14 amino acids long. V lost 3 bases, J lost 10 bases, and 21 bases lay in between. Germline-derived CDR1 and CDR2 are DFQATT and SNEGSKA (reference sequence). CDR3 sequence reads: CSASVGGTGSNYTF. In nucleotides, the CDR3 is TGCAGTGCTAGTGTGGGGGGTACGGGCTCCAACTACACCTTC.

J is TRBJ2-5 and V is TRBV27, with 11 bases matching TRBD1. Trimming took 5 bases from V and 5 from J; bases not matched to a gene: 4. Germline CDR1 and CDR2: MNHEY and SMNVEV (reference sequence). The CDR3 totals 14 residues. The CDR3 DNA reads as TGTGCCAGCAGTCGCCGGGACAGGGGGGAGACCCAGTACTTC. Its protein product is CASSRRDRGETQYF.

Here the CDR3 DNA reads TGTGCCAGCAGCCCAGCCGGGACAGTCTATGGCTACACCTTC. Translation gives CASSPAGTVYGYTF. The chain combines TRBV7-9 with TRBJ1-2; 7 bases match TRBD1. J lost 4 bases, V lost 5 bases, and 7 bases had no gene match. The CDR3 spans 14 residues. Looked up from germline, CDR1 is SEHNR and CDR2 is FQNEAQ (reference sequence).

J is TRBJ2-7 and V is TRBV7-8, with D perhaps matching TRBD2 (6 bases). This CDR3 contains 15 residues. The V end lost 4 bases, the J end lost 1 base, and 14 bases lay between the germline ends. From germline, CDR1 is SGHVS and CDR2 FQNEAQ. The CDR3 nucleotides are TGTGCCAGCAGCTCCGACACGGCGGGATCCTACGAGCAGTACTTC. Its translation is CASSSDTAGSYEQYF. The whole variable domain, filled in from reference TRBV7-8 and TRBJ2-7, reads GAGVSQSPRYKVAKRGQDVALRCDPISGHVSLFWYQQALGQGPEFLTYFQNEAQLDKSGLPSDRFFAERPEGSVSTLKIQRTQQEDSAVYLCASSSDTAGSYEQYFGPGTRLTVT.

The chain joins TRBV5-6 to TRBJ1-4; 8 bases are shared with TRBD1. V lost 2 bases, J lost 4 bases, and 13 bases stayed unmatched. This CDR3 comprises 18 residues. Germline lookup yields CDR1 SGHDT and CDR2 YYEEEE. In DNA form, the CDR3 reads TGTGCCAGCAGCTTATACACAGGGGGGCTAGGGCGTAATGAAAAACTGTTTTTT. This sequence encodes CASSLYTGGLGRNEKLFF. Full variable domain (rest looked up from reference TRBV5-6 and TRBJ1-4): DAGVTQSPTHLIKTRGQQVTLRCSPKSGHDTVSWYQQALGQGPQFIFQYYEEEERQRGNFPDRFSGHQFPNYSSELNVNALLLGDSALYLCASSLYTGGLGRNEKLFFGSGTQLSVL.

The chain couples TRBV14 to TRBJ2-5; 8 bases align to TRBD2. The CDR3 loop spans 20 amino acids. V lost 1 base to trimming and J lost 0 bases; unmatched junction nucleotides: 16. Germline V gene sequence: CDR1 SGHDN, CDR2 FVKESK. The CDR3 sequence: CASSQGLAGGLREYQETQYF. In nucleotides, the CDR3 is TGTGCCAGCAGCCAAGGTCTGGCGGGGGGTTTACGGGAGTACCAAGAGACCCAGTACTTC.

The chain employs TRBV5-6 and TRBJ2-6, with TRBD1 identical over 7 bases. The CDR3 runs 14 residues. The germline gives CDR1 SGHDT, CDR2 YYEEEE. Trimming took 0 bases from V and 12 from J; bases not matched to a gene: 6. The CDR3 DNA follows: TGTGCCAGCAGCTTGGGTCAGGGGGAAATCGTCCTGACTTTC. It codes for CASSLGQGEIVLTF.

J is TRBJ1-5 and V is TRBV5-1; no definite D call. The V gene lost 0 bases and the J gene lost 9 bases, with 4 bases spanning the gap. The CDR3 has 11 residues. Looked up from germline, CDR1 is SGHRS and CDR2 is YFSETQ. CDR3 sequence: CASSLVRPQHF. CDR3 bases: TGCGCCAGCAGCTTGGTCCGGCCCCAGCATTTT.

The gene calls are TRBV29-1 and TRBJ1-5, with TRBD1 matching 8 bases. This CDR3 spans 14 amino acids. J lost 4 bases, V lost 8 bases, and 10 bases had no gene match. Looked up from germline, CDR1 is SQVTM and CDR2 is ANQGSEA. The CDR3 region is CSYSTDRGNQPQHF. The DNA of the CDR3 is TGCAGCTACTCAACTGACAGGGGAAATCAGCCCCAGCATTTT.

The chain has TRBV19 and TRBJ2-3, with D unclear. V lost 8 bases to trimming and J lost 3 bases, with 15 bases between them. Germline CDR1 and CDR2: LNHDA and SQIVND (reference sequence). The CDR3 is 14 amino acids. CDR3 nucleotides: TGTGCCAGTGTAGATCCTTACCTGACAGATACGCAGTATTTT. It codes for CASVDPYLTDTQYF.

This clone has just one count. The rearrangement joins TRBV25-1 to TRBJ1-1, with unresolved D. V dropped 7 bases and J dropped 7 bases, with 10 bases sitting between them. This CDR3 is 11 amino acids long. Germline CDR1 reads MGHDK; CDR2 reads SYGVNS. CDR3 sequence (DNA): TGTGCCAGCATCCAGGCTGGTGAAGCTTTCTTT. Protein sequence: CASIQAGEAFF.

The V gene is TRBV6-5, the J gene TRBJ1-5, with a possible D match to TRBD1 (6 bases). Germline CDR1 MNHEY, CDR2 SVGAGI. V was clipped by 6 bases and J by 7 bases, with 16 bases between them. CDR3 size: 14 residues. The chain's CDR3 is CASRAGGRGQPQHF. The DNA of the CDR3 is TGTGCCAGCAGGGCGGGAGGGAGGGGGCAGCCCCAGCATTTT.

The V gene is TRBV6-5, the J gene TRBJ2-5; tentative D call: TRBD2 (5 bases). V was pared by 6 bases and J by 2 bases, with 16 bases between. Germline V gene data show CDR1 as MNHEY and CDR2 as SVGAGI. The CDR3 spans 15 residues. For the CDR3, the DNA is TGTGCCAGCAGCCGGACGGACGGGATACAAGAGACCCAGTACTTC. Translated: CASSRTDGIQETQYF.

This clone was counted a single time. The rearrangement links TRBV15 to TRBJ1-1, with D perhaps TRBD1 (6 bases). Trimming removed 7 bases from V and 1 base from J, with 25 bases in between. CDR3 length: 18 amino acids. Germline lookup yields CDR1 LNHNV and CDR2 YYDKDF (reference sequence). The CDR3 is CATKVGGAAGLRNTEAFF. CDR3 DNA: TGTGCCACCAAGGTTGGGGGGGCAGCAGGGCTAAGGAACACTGAAGCTTTCTTT.

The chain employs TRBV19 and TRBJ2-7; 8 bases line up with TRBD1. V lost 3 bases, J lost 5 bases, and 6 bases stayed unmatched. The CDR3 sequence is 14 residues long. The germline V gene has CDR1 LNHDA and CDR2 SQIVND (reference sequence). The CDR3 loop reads CASSILTGENEQYF. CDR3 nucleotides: TGTGCCAGTAGTATTCTGACAGGGGAAAACGAGCAGTACTTC.

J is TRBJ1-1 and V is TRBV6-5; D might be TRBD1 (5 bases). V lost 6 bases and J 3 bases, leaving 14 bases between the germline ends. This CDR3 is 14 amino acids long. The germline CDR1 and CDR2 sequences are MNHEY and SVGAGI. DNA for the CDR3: TGTGCCAGCAGCCGAGGAGGGGTCTACACTGAAGCTTTCTTT. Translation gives CASSRGGVYTEAFF.

The CDR3 DNA reads as TGTGCCAGCAGCCAAGATACGGGGGGAAATGGCTACACCTTC. Its translation is CASSQDTGGNGYTF. This chain connects TRBV3-1 (or the pseudogene TRBV3-2) to TRBJ1-2; maybe TRBD1 (5 bases). Germline V gene lookup returns CDR1 LGHDT and CDR2 YNNKEL (reference sequence). This CDR3 comprises 14 residues. V shed 0 bases and J shed 6 bases, with 11 bases lying between them.